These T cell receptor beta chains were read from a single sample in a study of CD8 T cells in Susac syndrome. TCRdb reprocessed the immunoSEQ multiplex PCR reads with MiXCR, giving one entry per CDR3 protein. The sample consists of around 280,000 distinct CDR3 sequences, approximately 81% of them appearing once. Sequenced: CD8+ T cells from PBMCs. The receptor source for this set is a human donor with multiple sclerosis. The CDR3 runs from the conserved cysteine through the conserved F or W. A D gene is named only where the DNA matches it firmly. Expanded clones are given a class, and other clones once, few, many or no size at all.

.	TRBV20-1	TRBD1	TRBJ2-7	CSARTGAGEQYF	TGCAGTGCCCGGACAGGGGCGGGGGAGCAGTACTTC
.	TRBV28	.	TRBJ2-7	CASTAGGEGYEQYF	TGTGCCAGCACAGCTGGGGGCGAGGGGTACGAGCAGTACTTC
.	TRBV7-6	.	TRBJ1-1	CASSHRGGTLLEAFF	TGTGCCAGCAGCCACCGTGGGGGGACCCTCCTTGAAGCTTTCTTT
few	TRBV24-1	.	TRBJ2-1	CATSDSYNEQFF	TGTGCCACCTCTGACTCCTACAATGAGCAGTTCTTC
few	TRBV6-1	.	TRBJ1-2	CASTPGQSHGYTF	TGTGCCAGCACTCCAGGACAGAGTCATGGCTACACCTTC
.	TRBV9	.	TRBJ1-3	CASSVDGGTGNTIYF	TGTGCCAGCAGCGTAGACGGTGGTACTGGAAACACCATATATTTT
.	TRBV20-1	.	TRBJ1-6	CSASSGVVGSLHF	TGCAGTGCCTCCTCGGGGGTGGTGGGGTCCCTCCACTTT
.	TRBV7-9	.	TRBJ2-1	CASDSLADEQFF	TGTGCCAGCGACTCACTAGCAGATGAGCAGTTCTTC
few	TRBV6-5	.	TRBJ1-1	CASSYSKGGMNTEAFF	TGTGCCAGCAGTTACTCGAAGGGGGGGATGAACACTGAAGCTTTCTTT
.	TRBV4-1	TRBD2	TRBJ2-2	CASSPGLVATGELFF	TGCGCCAGCAGCCCGGGACTAGTCGCCACCGGGGAGCTGTTTTTT
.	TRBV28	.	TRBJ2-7	CASSLWARNYEQYF	TGTGCCAGCAGTTTATGGGCGAGAAACTACGAGCAGTACTTC